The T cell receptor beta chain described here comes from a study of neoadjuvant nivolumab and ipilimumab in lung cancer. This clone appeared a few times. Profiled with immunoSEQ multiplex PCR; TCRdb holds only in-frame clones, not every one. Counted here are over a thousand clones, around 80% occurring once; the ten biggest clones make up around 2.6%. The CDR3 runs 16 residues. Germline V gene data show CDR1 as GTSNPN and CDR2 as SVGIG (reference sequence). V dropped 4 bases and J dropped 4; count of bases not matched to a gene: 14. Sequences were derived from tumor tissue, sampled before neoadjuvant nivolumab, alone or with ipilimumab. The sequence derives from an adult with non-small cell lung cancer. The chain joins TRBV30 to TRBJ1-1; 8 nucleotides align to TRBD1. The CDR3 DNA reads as TGTGCCTGGATCCAGTGGACAGGGAGAGCTTCCACTGAAGCTTTCTTT. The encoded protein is CAWIQWTGRASTEAFF.